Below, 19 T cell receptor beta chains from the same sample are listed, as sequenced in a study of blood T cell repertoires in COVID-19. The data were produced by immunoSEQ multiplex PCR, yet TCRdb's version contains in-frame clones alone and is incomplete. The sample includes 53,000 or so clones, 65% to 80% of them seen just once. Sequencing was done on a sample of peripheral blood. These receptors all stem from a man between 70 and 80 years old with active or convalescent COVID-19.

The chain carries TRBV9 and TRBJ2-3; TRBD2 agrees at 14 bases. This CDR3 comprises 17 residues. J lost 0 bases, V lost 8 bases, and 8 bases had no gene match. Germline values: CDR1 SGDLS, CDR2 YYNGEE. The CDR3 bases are TGTGCCAGTACGCGACTAGCGGGAGGGCCTAGCACAGATACGCAGTATTTT. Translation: CASTRLAGGPSTDTQYF.

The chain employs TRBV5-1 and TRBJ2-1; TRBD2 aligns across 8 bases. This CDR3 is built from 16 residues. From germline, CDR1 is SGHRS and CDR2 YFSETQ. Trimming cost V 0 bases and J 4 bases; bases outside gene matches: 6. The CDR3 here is CASSLALLAEYNEQFF. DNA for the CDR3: TGCGCCAGCAGCTTGGCCTTACTAGCGGAGTACAATGAGCAGTTCTTC.

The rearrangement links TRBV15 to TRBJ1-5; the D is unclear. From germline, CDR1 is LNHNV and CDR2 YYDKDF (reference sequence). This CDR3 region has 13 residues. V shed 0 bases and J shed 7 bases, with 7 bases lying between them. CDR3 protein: CATSRDPGQPQHF. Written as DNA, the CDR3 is TGTGCCACCAGCAGAGATCCTGGCCAGCCCCAGCATTTT.

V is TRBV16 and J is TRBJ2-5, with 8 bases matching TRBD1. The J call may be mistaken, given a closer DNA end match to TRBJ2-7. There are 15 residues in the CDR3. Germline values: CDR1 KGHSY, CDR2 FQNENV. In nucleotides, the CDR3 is TGTGCCAGCAGCCAATTTTCACAGGGGGCCTACGAGCAGTACTTC. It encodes CASSQFSQGAYEQYF.

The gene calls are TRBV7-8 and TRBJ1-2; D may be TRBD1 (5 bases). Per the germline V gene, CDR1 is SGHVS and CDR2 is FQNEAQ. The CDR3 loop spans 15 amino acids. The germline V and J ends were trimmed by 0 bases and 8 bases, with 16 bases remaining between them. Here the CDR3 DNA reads TGTGCCAGCAGCTTAGCGACGGGCAGGGAAGGAGGCTACACCTTC. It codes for CASSLATGREGGYTF.

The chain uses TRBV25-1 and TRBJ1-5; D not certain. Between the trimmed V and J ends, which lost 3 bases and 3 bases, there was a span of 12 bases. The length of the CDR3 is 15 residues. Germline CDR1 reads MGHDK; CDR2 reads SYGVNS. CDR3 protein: CASSDSRAYNQPQHF. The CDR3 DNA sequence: TGTGCCAGCAGTGATTCGAGGGCTTACAATCAGCCCCAGCATTTT.

The CDR3 reads CAWSPAGGFYEQYF. The CDR3 bases are TGTGCCTGGAGTCCTGCAGGGGGCTTTTACGAGCAGTACTTC. The rearrangement joins TRBV30 to TRBJ2-7; 8 bases match TRBD1. The V gene's germline CDR1 is GTSNPN and CDR2 SVGIG (reference sequence). Trimming removed 2 bases from V and 4 bases from J; junction bases left unmatched: 7. This CDR3 contains 14 residues.

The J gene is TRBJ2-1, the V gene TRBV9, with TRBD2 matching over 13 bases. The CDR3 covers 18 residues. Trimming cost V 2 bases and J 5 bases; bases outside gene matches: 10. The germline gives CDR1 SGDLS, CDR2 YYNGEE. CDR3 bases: TGTGCCAGCAGCGTGGACTTGAGACTAGCGGGGGGCCACAATGAGCAGTTCTTC. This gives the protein CASSVDLRLAGGHNEQFF. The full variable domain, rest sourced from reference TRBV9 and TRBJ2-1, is DSGVTQTPKHLITATGQRVTLRCSPRSGDLSVYWYQQSLDQGLQFLIQYYNGEERAKGNILERFSAQQFPDLHSELNLSSLELGDSALYFCASSVDLRLAGGHNEQFFGPGTRLTVL.

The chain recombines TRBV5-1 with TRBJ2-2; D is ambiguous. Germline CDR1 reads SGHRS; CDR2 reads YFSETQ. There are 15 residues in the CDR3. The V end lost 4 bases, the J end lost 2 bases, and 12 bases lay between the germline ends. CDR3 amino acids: CASSLGIGNTGELFF. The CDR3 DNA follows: TGCGCCAGCAGCCTAGGCATCGGAAACACCGGGGAGCTGTTTTTT.

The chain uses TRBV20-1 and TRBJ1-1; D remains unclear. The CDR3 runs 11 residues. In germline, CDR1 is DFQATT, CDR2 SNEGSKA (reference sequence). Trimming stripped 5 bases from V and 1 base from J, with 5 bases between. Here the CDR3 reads CSARENTEAFF. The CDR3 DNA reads TGCAGTGCTCGGGAGAACACTGAAGCTTTCTTT.

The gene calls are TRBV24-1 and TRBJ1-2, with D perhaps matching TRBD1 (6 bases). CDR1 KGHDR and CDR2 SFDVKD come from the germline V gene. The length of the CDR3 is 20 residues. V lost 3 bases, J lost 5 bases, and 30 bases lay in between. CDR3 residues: CATSDHGQITLSYIFYGYTF. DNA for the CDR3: TGTGCCACCAGTGATCACGGACAGATTACACTCTCTTATATATTTTATGGCTACACCTTC.

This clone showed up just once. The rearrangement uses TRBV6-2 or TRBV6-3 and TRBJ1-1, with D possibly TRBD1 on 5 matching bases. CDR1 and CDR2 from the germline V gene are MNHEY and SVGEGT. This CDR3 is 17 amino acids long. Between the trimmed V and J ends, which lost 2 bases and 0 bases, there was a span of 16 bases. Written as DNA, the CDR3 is TGTGCCAGCAGTTACCTCCACCCGGACAAGATGAACACTGAAGCTTTCTTT. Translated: CASSYLHPDKMNTEAFF.

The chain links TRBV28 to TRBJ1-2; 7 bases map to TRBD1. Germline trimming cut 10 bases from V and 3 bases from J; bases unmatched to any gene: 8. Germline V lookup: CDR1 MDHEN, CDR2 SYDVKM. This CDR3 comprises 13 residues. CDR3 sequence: CATSGQLYYGYTF. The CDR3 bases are TGTGCCACCTCGGGACAGCTTTACTATGGCTACACCTTC.

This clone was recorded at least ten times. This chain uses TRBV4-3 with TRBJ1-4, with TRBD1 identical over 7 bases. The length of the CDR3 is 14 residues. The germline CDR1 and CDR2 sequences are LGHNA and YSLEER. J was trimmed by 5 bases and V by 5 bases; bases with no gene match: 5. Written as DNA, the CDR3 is TGCGCCAGCAGCACGACAGGGATCAATGAAAAACTGTTTTTT. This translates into CASSTTGINEKLFF.

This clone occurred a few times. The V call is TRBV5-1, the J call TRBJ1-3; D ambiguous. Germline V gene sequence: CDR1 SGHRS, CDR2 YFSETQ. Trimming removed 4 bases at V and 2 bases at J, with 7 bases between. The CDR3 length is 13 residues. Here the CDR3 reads CASSGGAGNTIYF. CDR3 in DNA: TGCGCCAGCAGCGGCGGAGCTGGAAACACCATATATTTT.

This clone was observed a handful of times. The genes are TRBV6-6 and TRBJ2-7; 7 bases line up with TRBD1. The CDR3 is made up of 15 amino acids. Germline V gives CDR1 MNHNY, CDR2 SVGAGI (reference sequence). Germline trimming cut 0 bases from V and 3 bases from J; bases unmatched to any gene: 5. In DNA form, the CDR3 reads TGTGCCAGCAGTTACTCCCAGGGGGATGACTACGAGCAGTACTTC. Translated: CASSYSQGDDYEQYF.

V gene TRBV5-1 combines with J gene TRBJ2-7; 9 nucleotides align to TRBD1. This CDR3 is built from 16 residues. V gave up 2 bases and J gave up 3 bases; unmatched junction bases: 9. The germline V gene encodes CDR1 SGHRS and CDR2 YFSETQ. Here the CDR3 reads CASSFGVGTGNYEQYF. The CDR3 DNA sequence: TGCGCCAGCAGCTTCGGGGTAGGGACAGGGAACTACGAGCAGTACTTC.

The CDR3 DNA reads TGTGCCTGGCACAGAAACACTGAAGCTTTCTTT. It is translated as CAWHRNTEAFF. This chain uses TRBV30 with TRBJ1-1, with no clear D. Deletions cut 5 bases from V and 2 bases from J, with 6 bases between. From germline, CDR1 is GTSNPN and CDR2 SVGIG (reference sequence). The CDR3 runs 11 residues.

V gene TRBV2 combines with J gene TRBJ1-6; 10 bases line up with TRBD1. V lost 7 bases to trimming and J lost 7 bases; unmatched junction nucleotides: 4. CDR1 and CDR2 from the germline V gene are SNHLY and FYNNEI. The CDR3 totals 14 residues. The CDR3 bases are TGTGCCAGCAAGGGACAGGGGAACAATTCACCCCTCCACTTT. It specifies CASKGQGNNSPLHF. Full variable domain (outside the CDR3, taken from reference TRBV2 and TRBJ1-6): EPEVTQTPSHQVTQMGQEVILRCVPISNHLYFYWYRQILGQKVEFLVSFYNNEISEKSEIFDDQFSVERPDGSNFTLKIRSTKLEDSAMYFCASKGQGNNSPLHFGNGTRLTVT.